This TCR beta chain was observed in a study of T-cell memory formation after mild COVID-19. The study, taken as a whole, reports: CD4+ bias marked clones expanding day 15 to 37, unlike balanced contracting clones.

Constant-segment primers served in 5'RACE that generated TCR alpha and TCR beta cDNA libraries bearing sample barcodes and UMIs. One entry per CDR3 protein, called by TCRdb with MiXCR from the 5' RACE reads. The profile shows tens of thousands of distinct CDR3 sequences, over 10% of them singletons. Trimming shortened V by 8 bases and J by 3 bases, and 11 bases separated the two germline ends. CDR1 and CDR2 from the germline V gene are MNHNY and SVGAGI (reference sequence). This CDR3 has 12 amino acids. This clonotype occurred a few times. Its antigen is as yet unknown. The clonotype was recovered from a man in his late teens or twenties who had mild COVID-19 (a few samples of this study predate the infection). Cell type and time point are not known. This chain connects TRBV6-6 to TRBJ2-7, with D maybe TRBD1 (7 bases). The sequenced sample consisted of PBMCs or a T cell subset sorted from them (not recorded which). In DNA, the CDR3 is TGTGCCAGCGATCAGGGGGGCTACGAGCAGTACTTC. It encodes CASDQGGYEQYF.